These T cell receptor beta chains were read from a single sample in a study of cytomegalovirus exposure and HLA in healthy donors. Here immunoSEQ multiplex PCR was the method, and the copy in TCRdb shows in-frame clones only, minus some. The repertoire holds more than 85,000 clones, with roughly 80% as singletons. What was sequenced was PBMCs. These receptors originate from a man aged 25 to 40 in good health and CMV-seropositive. The CDR3 runs from the conserved cysteine through the conserved F or W. A D gene is named only where the DNA matches it firmly. Where a row states a size, it is once, few, many or the class of an expanded clone; other rows omit it.

TRBJ2-4 | TRBV5-4 | . | TRBD2 | TGTGCCAGCAGCTCTAGCGGGGGGGCCAAAAACATTCAGTACTTC | CASSSSGGAKNIQYF
TRBJ2-7 | TRBV7-9 | few | . | TGTGCCAGCAGCCCCACAGGGAGCTACGAGCAGTACTTC | CASSPTGSYEQYF
TRBJ1-2 | TRBV7-2 | . | TRBD1 | TGTGCCAGCAGCTTAGACAGGGGGCGATATGGCTACACCTTC | CASSLDRGRYGYTF
TRBJ1-1 | TRBV2 | . | TRBD1 | TGTGCCAGCAGTGAAGCCATTCCGGGACAGGGACGCACTGAAGCTTTCTTT | CASSEAIPGQGRTEAFF
TRBJ2-7 | TRBV28 | . | . | TGTGCCAGCAGTTTGCTTACCAGGAGGGTCGGCTACGAGCAGTACTTC | CASSLLTRRVGYEQYF
TRBJ1-4 | TRBV11-2 | . | . | TGTGCCAGCAGCCAAGGCAGGGGTAATGAAAAACTGTTTTTT | CASSQGRGNEKLFF
TRBJ1-2 | TRBV11-2 | . | . | TGTGCCAGCAGCTCAGGGACATCCTATGGCTACACCTTC | CASSSGTSYGYTF
TRBJ2-2 | TRBV21-1 | . | . | TGTGCCAGCAGCAATAATTCGACAGGACCCACCGGGGAGCTGTTTTTT | CASSNNSTGPTGELFF
TRBJ2-2 | TRBV7-7 | . | . | TGTGCTAGCAGTTCTACTAGATCGGGGGAGCTGTTTTTT | CASSSTRSGELFF
TRBJ1-5 | TRBV6-6 | . | . | TGTGCCAGCAGCAACAGGCTGAATCCTCAACAGCCCCAGCATTTT | CASSNRLNPQQPQHF
TRBJ2-3 | TRBV2 | . | TRBD2 | TGTGCCAGCATCCCGAGAGGCCTAGCGGGCACAGATACGCAGTATTTT | CASIPRGLAGTDTQYF
TRBJ1-1 | TRBV5-1 | . | . | TGCGCCAGCAGCTTGGGAAAAACTCCCCTTGAAGCTTTCTTT | CASSLGKTPLEAFF
TRBJ1-1 | TRBV19 | . | TRBD1 | TGTGCCAGTAGAGACCCAAACAGGGGGCATACTGAAGCTTTCTTT | CASRDPNRGHTEAFF
TRBJ1-1 | TRBV7-9 | . | . | TGTGCCAGCAGCTTGGACAGCAACACTGAAGCTTTCTTT | CASSLDSNTEAFF
TRBJ2-7 | TRBV7-4 | . | . | TGTGCCAGCAGCTCGAGACAGGCAGGTTACTCCTACGAGCAGTACTTC | CASSSRQAGYSYEQYF
TRBJ2-1 | TRBV4-1 | . | TRBD2 | TGCGCCAGCAGTTTCCGGGGGAGCGGGGGAGGGGATGAGCAGTTCTTC | CASSFRGSGGGDEQFF
TRBJ2-3 | TRBV30 | once | . | TGTGCCTGGAGTGTACGGGGGGCGGCAGATACGCAGTATTTT | CAWSVRGAADTQYF
TRBJ2-7 | TRBV16 | . | . | TGTGCCAGCAGCCAATACGCGCACGAGCAGTACTTC | CASSQYAHEQYF
TRBJ2-7 | TRBV21-1 | . | . | TGTGCCAGCAGCAAAGACGGCGGCTCCTACGAGCAGTACTTC | CASSKDGGSYEQYF
TRBJ2-7 | TRBV7-9 | . | . | TGTGCCAGCAGCTTACCCCAGGGGCCCTACGAGCAGTACTTC | CASSLPQGPYEQYF
TRBJ1-2 | TRBV7-8 | . | TRBD1 | TGTGCCAGCAGCCCCCGCTTTCGTCAGGGGGCTCCTAACTATGGCTACACCTTC | CASSPRFRQGAPNYGYTF
TRBJ1-2 | TRBV5-6 | . | . | TGTGCCAGCAGCCCTGGAGAAGGGGACTATGGCTACACCTTC | CASSPGEGDYGYTF
TRBJ1-6 | TRBV5-5 | . | . | TGTGCCAGCAGCCGGGTGTGGGGCGATAATTCACCCCTCCACTTT | CASSRVWGDNSPLHF
TRBJ2-5 | TRBV6-6 | . | TRBD1 | TGTGCCAGCAGTTCAGGGGGCGCGGAGGAGACCCAGTACTTC | CASSSGGAEETQYF
TRBJ2-1 | TRBV6-5 | . | TRBD1 | TGTGCCAGCAGTTGGGCGGAGGGGCAGGGGGCGTTCTTC | CASSWAEGQGAFF
TRBJ2-5 | TRBV2 | . | . | TGTGCCAGCAGTGAATCGCCTAGTCGGGGGGAGACCCAGTACTTC | CASSESPSRGETQYF
TRBJ1-4 | TRBV7-4 | . | . | TGTGCCAGCAGCTTCGTCGCAGGGTATGAAAAACTGTTTTTT | CASSFVAGYEKLFF
TRBJ2-7 | TRBV25-1 | . | TRBD2 | TGTGCCAGCAGTGAAAAAGCGAGCGGGAACGAGCAGTACTTC | CASSEKASGNEQYF